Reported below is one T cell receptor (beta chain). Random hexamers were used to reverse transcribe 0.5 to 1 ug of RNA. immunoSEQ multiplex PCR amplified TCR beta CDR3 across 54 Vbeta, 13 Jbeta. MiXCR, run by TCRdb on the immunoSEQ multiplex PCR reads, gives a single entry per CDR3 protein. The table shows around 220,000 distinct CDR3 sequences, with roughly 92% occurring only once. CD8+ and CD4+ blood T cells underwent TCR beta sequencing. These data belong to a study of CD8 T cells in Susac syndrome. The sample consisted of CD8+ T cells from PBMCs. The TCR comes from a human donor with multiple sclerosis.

The CDR3 is CASSTPGQDVGEQFF. As DNA, the CDR3 is TGTGCCAGCAGTACACCGGGACAGGACGTGGGTGAGCAGTTCTTC. The chain combines TRBV7-8 with TRBJ2-1, with 8 positions matching TRBD1. The CDR3 extends over 15 amino acids. The V gene end was trimmed by 6 bases and the J gene end by 9 bases; junction bases not matched to a gene: 13. The germline CDR1 and CDR2 sequences are SGHVS and FQNEAQ.